The 16 T cell receptor beta chains listed next were all sequenced from one sample in a study of shared clonotypes between healthy human individuals. The method was immunoSEQ multiplex PCR; TCRdb's version includes in-frame clones alone and lacks a portion of them. The sample includes about 1.5 million clones, over 95% seen only once; the top ten take approximately 1.2%. What was sequenced was naive CD4+ T cells sorted from blood. Subset: CD45RA+ positively selected. The receptors here all came from a man aged 25 to 40 in good health.

The chain joins TRBV9 to TRBJ2-3; 15 nucleotides line up with TRBD2. CDR1 and CDR2 from the germline V gene are SGDLS and YYNGEE. V shed 0 bases and J 12 bases; nucleotides not matched to a gene: 11. This CDR3 comprises 17 residues. CDR3 coding DNA: TGTGCCAGCAGCGTAGCTGCTATTGGACTAGCGGGAGGGCCCCAGTATTTT. This codes for CASSVAAIGLAGGPQYF.

The chain employs TRBV9 and TRBJ1-1, with D possibly being TRBD1 (5 bases). V lost 4 bases and J 10 bases, leaving 8 bases between the germline ends. CDR1 and CDR2 from the germline V gene are SGDLS and YYNGEE. The CDR3 has 10 residues. The CDR3 is CASSPGGAFF. CDR3 sequence (DNA): TGTGCCAGCAGCCCCGGGGGAGCTTTCTTT.

The rearrangement links TRBV28 to TRBJ1-2; 9 nucleotides match TRBD1. The CDR3 covers 13 residues. V lost 3 bases and J lost 5; bases outside the gene matches: 1. CDR1 is MDHEN, CDR2 SYDVKM, per germline. The CDR3 coding sequence is TGTGCCAGCAGTTTCGGACAGGGGTATGGCTACACCTTC. It codes for CASSFGQGYGYTF.

The gene calls are TRBV7-9 and TRBJ2-5; D may be TRBD2 (6 bases). This CDR3 spans 14 amino acids. The germline V and J ends were trimmed by 5 bases and 4 bases, with 14 bases remaining between them. Germline V gene data show CDR1 as SEHNR and CDR2 as FQNEAQ (reference sequence). CDR3 DNA sequence: TGTGCCAGCAGCCGAACATTGGGGGGAGAGACCCAGTACTTC. Translated, it gives CASSRTLGGETQYF.

The chain links TRBV27 to TRBJ2-7, with 11 bases that match TRBD2. Trimming at V came to 5 bases and at J to 3 bases, leaving 3 bases not matched to a gene. Germline values: CDR1 MNHEY, CDR2 SMNVEV (reference sequence). The CDR3 has 14 amino acids. CDR3 DNA sequence: TGTGCCAGCAGTAATAGCGGGAGGGGCTACGAGCAGTACTTC. This gives the protein CASSNSGRGYEQYF.

The rearrangement links TRBV28 to TRBJ2-2; D is undetermined. CDR3 length equals 12 residues. Trimming cost V 3 bases and J 6 bases, with 5 bases left between them. Germline V gene data show CDR1 as MDHEN and CDR2 as SYDVKM. Here the CDR3 reads CASSFAPGELFF. The CDR3 nucleotides read TGTGCCAGCAGTTTCGCTCCCGGGGAGCTGTTTTTT.

This rearrangement joins TRBV6-5 to TRBJ2-1; D might be TRBD2 (5 bases). Germline V gene lookup returns CDR1 MNHEY and CDR2 SVGAGI. V lost 2 bases and J lost 6, with 17 bases in between. The CDR3 contains 16 residues. For the CDR3, the DNA is TGTGCCAGCAGTTACGATAGGGATGCCGCGGGCAATGAGCAGTTCTTC. Translated: CASSYDRDAAGNEQFF.

V gene TRBV6-5 combines with J gene TRBJ1-2; TRBD1 is a possible D gene (6 bases). V was clipped by 0 bases and J by 3 bases, with 11 bases between them. The CDR3 length is 15 residues. Germline assignment: CDR1 MNHEY and CDR2 SVGAGI. The CDR3 DNA sequence: TGTGCCAGCAGTTACTCCGAGGGGGAGGACTATGGCTACACCTTC. Protein: CASSYSEGEDYGYTF.

This chain links TRBV4-3 with TRBJ2-3; D is uncertain. CDR1 and CDR2 from the germline V gene are LGHNA and YSLEER. The CDR3 covers 14 residues. V was clipped by 3 bases and J by 2 bases, with 9 bases between them. The CDR3 region is CASSQDAFTDTQYF. For the CDR3, the DNA is TGCGCCAGCAGCCAGGACGCGTTCACAGATACGCAGTATTTT.

This rearrangement joins TRBV5-1 to TRBJ2-7, with TRBD2 matching over 15 bases. Germline-derived CDR1 and CDR2 are SGHRS and YFSETQ. The ends lost 5 bases at V and 5 bases at J; junction bases unmatched: 14. The CDR3 loop spans 18 amino acids. In DNA form, the CDR3 reads TGCGCCAGCAGGAGGGAATCGGGACTAGCGGGAGGCACCCACGAGCAGTACTTC. Translated: CASRRESGLAGGTHEQYF.

The chain links TRBV11-2 to TRBJ2-5, with TRBD2 matching 7 bases. Germline V gives CDR1 SGHAT, CDR2 FQNNGV. CDR3 length: 15 residues. J gave up 5 bases and V 0 bases, and 6 bases lay outside the gene matches. DNA of the CDR3: TGTGCCAGCAGCTTAGATCGGGGGGTGCAGGAGACCCAGTACTTC. Protein product: CASSLDRGVQETQYF.

V is TRBV7-2 and J is TRBJ1-3; 9 bases match TRBD1. Germline assignment: CDR1 SGHTA and CDR2 FQGNSA. The CDR3 is 16 residues long. Germline trimming cut 2 bases from V and 7 bases from J; bases unmatched to any gene: 9. CDR3 in DNA: TGTGCCAGCAGCTTATGGTTCAGGACAGGGGAGAACACCATATATTTT. Protein sequence: CASSLWFRTGENTIYF. Looking up the rest from reference TRBV7-2 and TRBJ1-3 gives the full variable domain: GAGVSQSPSNKVTEKGKDVELRCDPISGHTALYWYRQSLGQGLEFLIYFQGNSAPDKSGLPSDRFSAERTGGSVSTLTIQRTQQEDSAVYLCASSLWFRTGENTIYFGEGSWLTVV.

The chain recombines TRBV7-9 with TRBJ2-7; D gene ambiguous. The CDR3 is 12 amino acids. Trimming shortened V by 4 bases and J by 2 bases, and 6 bases separated the two germline ends. Germline V gene sequence: CDR1 SEHNR, CDR2 FQNEAQ (reference sequence). CDR3 in DNA: TGTGCCAGCAGCTCGTTCGCCTACGAGCAGTACTTC. The encoded protein is CASSSFAYEQYF.

V and J are TRBV5-6 and TRBJ1-4, with 9 bases that match TRBD1. There are 17 residues in the CDR3. The V gene end was trimmed by 0 bases and the J gene end by 0 bases; junction bases not matched to a gene: 3. The germline gives CDR1 SGHDT, CDR2 YYEEEE. The CDR3 sequence: CASSLGQGDATNEKLFF. The CDR3 DNA sequence: TGTGCCAGCAGCTTGGGACAGGGGGACGCAACTAATGAAAAACTGTTTTTT.

The chain couples TRBV28 to TRBJ2-3; tentatively, D is TRBD2 (5 bases). Trimming shortened V by 6 bases and J by 0 bases, and 10 bases separated the two germline ends. Looked up from germline, CDR1 is MDHEN and CDR2 is SYDVKM. The CDR3 sequence is 14 residues long. DNA for the CDR3: TGTGCCAGCAGAAAAAAGCGGAGCACAGATACGCAGTATTTT. The encoded protein is CASRKKRSTDTQYF.

Written as DNA, the CDR3 is TGTGCCAGCAGGACAGGGGTAGGGACCGGGGAGCTGTTTTTT. Amino acids: CASRTGVGTGELFF. V and J are TRBV5-4 and TRBJ2-2; 8 bases match TRBD1. The CDR3 length is 14 residues. Losses at the gene ends were 5 bases for V and 5 bases for J; bases not matched to a gene: 5. The germline V gene has CDR1 SGHNT and CDR2 YYREEE (reference sequence). The variable domain in full, completed from reference TRBV5-4 and TRBJ2-2, reads ETGVTQSPTHLIKTRGQQVTLRCSSQSGHNTVSWYQQALGQGPQFIFQYYREEENGRGNFPPRFSGLQFPNYSSELNVNALELDDSALYLCASRTGVGTGELFFGEGSRLTVL.